Ten or more counts support the clone carrying this T cell receptor (beta chain). V was clipped by 3 bases and J by 5 bases; unmatched bases: 1. Germline loops: CDR1 DFQATT, CDR2 SNEGSKA (reference sequence). The CDR3 is 12 residues long. These data come from a study of CD8 T cells in ankylosing spondylitis. With molecular barcodes, quantitative 5'-RACE was used to make the TCR beta libraries. TCRdb re-called the 5' RACE reads through MiXCR, storing one row per CDR3 protein. The repertoire holds 200,000 to 250,000 distinct CDR3 sequences, 10% seen once, with about 2.8% in the top ten. The source is a male donor with ankylosing spondylitis or in good health (not recorded which). The chain employs TRBV20-1 and TRBJ1-1; TRBD1 matches 9 bases. The sequencing sample was made of blood, either unsorted or a sorted T cell fraction (not recorded which). The CDR3 here is CSARGQGTEAFF. The CDR3 bases are TGCAGTGCTAGGGGACAGGGAACTGAAGCTTTCTTT.